This T cell receptor beta chain was recovered during a study of shared clonotypes between healthy human individuals. Study as a whole: Two women and a few men aged 18 to 49 served as donors. Study findings and constraints: Larger richness was generally estimated for naive than memory subsets.

CDR3 length: 14 amino acids. Deletions cut 6 bases from V and 6 bases from J, with 17 bases between. CDR1 and CDR2 from the germline V gene are MNHEY and SVGAGI. TCRdb's table, derived via immunoSEQ multiplex PCR, lists solely in-frame clones and lacks some. The data show over 2 million clones, approximately 90% seen once. Regarding this clone: Its specificity is not known.

The TCR sequence derives from a man aged 18 to 29 in good health. Some clones in this sample may be carry-over from other donors' samples. The sequencing input was naive CD4+ T cells from PBMCs. As for subset: CD45RA+ positively selected. The chain has TRBV6-5 and TRBJ1-2; D possibly corresponds to TRBD1 (6 bases). CDR3 sequence reads: CASSPGQFVNGYTF. The CDR3, as DNA: TGTGCCAGCAGCCCTGGACAGTTCGTCAATGGCTACACCTTC.